This T cell receptor beta chain comes out of a study of cytomegalovirus exposure and HLA in healthy donors. Germline CDR1 is MNHNS and CDR2 is SASEGT. The length of the CDR3 is 14 residues. Trimming took off 2 bases at V and 1 base at J, with 9 bases between the two ends. Study-level results: Cytomegalovirus status was reportedly diagnosed by the classifier with high specificity and sensitivity. Researchers reported in a later analysis that common viral pathogens appeared linked to several top clusters. A later analysis linked around 17,000 TCR beta sequences to HLA alleles at 0.05 false discovery rate.

60 Vbeta and 13 Jbeta primers were used in PCR. Method: immunoSEQ multiplex PCR; TCRdb's copy keeps in-frame clones and lacks some. Among 98,000 or so clones listed, less than 80% were seen once. Points on this clone: Its antigen is currently unknown.

This sequence originates from a man in his forties in good health and CMV-seronegative. The source material was PBMCs. This chain joins TRBV6-1 and TRBJ2-7; weak D call: TRBD2 (5 bases). Here the CDR3 DNA reads TGTGCCAGCAGTGAACGAGAGGGTTCCTACGAGCAGTACTTC. It codes for CASSEREGSYEQYF.